The clone carrying this T cell receptor beta chain was seen more than once but under ten times. The antigen is undetermined. This CDR3 has 18 residues. The J segment lost 4 bases and the V segment lost 0 bases, leaving 12 bases of the junction unmatched. The V gene's germline CDR1 is MNHEY and CDR2 SVGEGT. Cultured CD4+ T cell DNA underwent sequencing with the Oncomine TCR Beta short-read assay. From CD4+ T cells that had been cultured, genomic DNA was extracted. TCRdb passed the PCR reads through MiXCR, listing each CDR3 protein once. The table includes around 10,000 distinct CDR3 sequences, around 31% detected once. Treatment denoted: roughly 11-day PBMC culture with coronavirus spike peptide pools or control peptides (ViraFEST assay). Collection of the unexposed donor's CD4+ T cells took place before the COVID-19 pandemic (2011-2018). These data belong to a study of vaccination and CD4 T cells after COVID-19. Looking at the study overall: Two of the convalescents were Hispanic, and the group consisted of six males and four females. Stimuli were overlapping spike peptide pools of SARS-CoV-2 and three common cold coronaviruses (HCoV-NL63, HCoV-OC43, HCoV-229E).

The specimen sequenced was CD4+ T cells from blood, cultured in vitro. The sequence was obtained from a human donor in good health. V usage is TRBV6-2 or TRBV6-3 and J usage is TRBJ2-3; the match to TRBD2 covers 8 bases. CDR3 amino acids: CASSYSVERAGEPDTQYF. The CDR3 coding sequence is TGTGCCAGCAGTTACTCCGTCGAGCGAGCGGGAGAACCAGATACGCAGTATTTT.